This T cell receptor beta chain is from a study of T-cell memory formation after mild COVID-19. The study, taken as a whole, reports: Second-wave clones with a day 37 peak had unconfirmed SARS-CoV-2 specificity.

This clonotype was counted ten times or more. The antigen is not known. The V segment lost 0 bases and the J segment 3 bases; nucleotides outside the gene matches: 11. Per germline, CDR1 SGHKS and CDR2 YYEKEE (reference sequence). The CDR3 is 17 amino acids. TCRalpha and TCRbeta libraries used 5'RACE with constant-segment primers and UMIs. TCRdb re-called the 5' RACE reads through MiXCR, storing one row per CDR3 protein. The data show 300,000 to 350,000 distinct CDR3 sequences, about an eighth seen once. This chain connects TRBV5-5 to TRBJ2-7; 8 nucleotides match TRBD1. This TCR was sampled from a man between 18 and 35 years old who had mild COVID-19 (a few samples of this study predate the infection). Cell type and time point are not known. The sample comprised PBMCs or a T cell subset sorted from them (not recorded which). The CDR3 here is CASSLVPGTGVLYEQYV. For the CDR3, the DNA is TGTGCCAGCAGCTTGGTCCCCGGGACAGGAGTCCTCTACGAGCAGTACGTC.